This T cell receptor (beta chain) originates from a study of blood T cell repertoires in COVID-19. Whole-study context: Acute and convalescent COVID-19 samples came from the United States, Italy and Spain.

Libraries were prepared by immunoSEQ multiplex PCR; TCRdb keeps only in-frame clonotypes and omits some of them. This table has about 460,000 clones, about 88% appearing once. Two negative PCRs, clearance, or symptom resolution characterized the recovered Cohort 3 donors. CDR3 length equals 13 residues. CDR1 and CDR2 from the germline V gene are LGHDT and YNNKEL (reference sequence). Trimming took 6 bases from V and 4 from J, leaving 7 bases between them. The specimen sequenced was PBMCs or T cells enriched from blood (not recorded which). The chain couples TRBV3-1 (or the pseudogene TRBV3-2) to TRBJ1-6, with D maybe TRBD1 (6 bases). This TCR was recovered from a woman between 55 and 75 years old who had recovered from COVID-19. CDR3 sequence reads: CASRTGYNSPLHF. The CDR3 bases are TGTGCCAGCAGAACAGGGTATAATTCACCCCTCCACTTT.